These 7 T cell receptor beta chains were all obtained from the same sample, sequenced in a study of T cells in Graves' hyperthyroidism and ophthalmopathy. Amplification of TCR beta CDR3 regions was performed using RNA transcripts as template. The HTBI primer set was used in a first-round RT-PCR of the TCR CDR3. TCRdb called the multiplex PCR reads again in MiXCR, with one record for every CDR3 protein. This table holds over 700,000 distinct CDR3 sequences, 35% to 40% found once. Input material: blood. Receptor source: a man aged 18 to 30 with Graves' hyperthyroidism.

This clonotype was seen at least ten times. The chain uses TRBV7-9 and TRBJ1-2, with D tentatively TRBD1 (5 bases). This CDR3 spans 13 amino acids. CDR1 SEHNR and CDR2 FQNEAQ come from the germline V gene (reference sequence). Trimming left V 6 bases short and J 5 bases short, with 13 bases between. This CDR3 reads CASRHETEYGYTF. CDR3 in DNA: TGTGCCAGCAGACACGAGACAGAGTATGGCTACACCTTC.

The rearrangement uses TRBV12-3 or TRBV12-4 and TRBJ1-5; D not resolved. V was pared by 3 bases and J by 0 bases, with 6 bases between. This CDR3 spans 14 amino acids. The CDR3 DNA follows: TGTGCCAGCAGTTTTGGTTATAGCAATCAGCCCCAGCATTTT. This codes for CASSFGYSNQPQHF.

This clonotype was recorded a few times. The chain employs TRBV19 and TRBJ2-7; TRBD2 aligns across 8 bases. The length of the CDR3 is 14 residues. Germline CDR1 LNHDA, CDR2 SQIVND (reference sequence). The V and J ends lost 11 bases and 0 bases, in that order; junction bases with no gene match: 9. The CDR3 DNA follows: TGTGCCTCTCAGAAGCGGGGGAGCTCCTACGAGCAGTACTTC. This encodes CASQKRGSSYEQYF.

For the CDR3, the DNA is TGTGCCAGCAGCAGTACTCAGGGATACACTGAAGCTTTCTTT. Its translation: CASSSTQGYTEAFF. The chain is built from TRBV19 and TRBJ1-1; a possible D gene is TRBD1 (5 bases). Trimming left V 9 bases short and J 3 bases short, with 17 bases between. Germline lookup yields CDR1 LNHDA and CDR2 SQIVND (reference sequence). This CDR3 contains 14 residues. Full variable domain (remainder filled in from reference TRBV19 and TRBJ1-1): DGGITQSPKYLFRKEGQNVTLSCEQNLNHDAMYWYRQDPGQGLRLIYYSQIVNDFQKGDIAEGYSVSREKKESFPLTVTSAQKNPTAFYLCASSSTQGYTEAFFGQGTRLTVV.

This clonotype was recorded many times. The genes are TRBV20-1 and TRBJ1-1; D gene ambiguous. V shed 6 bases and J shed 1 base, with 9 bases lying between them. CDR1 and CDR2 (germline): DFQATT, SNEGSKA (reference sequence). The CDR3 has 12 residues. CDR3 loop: CSAPLRNTEAFF. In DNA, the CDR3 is TGCAGTGCACCACTTCGGAACACTGAAGCTTTCTTT.

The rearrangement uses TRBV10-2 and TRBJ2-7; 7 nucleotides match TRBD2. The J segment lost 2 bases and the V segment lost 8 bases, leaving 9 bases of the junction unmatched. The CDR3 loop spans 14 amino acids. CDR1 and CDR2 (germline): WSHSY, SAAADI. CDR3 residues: CASLLREVTYEQYF. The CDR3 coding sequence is TGCGCCAGCCTATTACGGGAGGTTACCTACGAGCAGTACTTC.

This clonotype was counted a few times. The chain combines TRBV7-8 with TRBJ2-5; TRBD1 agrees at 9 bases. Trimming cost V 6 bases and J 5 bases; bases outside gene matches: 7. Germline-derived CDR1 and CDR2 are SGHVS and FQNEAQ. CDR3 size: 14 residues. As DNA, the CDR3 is TGTGCCAGCAGGCCGGGACAGGGAGTGGAGACCCAGTACTTC. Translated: CASRPGQGVETQYF.